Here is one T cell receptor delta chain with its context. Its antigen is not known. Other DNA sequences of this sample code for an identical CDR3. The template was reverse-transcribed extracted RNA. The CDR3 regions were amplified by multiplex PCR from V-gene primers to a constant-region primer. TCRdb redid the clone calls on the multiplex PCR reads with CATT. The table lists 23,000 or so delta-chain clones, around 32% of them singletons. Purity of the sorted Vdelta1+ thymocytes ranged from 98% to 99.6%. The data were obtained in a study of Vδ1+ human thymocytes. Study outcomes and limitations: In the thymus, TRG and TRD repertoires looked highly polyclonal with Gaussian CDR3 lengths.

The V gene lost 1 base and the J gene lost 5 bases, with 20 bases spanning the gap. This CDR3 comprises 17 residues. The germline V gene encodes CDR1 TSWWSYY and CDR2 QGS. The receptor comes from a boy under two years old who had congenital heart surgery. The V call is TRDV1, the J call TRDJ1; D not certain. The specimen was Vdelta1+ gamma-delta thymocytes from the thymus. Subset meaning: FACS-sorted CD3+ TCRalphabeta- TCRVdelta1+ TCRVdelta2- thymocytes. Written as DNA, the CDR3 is TGTGCTCTTGGGGAACCTCCCTCGGGCCCACCGAGGGATAAACTCATCTTT. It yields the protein CALGEPPSGPPRDKLIF.